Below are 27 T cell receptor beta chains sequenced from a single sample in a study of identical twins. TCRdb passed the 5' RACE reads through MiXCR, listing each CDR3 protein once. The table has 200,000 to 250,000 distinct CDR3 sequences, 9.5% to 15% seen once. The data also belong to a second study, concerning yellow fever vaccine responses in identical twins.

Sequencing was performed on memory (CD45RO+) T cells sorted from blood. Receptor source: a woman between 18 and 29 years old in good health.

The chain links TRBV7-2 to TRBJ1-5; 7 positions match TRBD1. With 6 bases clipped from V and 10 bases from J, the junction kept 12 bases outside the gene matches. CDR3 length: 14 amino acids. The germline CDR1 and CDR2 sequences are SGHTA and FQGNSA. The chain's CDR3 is CASRPGTDYSPQHF. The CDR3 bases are TGTGCCAGCAGGCCCGGGACAGACTATAGCCCCCAGCATTTT.

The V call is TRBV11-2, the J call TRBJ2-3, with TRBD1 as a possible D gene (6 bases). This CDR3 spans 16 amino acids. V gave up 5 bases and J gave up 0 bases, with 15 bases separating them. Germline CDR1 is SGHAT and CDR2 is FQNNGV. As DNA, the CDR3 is TGTGCCAGCAGCCCCCGGACAGTTTCAAGCACAGATACGCAGTATTTT. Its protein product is CASSPRTVSSTDTQYF.

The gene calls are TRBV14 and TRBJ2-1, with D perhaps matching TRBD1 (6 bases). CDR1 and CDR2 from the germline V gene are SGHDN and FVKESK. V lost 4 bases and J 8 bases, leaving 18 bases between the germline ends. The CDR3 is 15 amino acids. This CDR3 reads CASSLTGWYSDEQFF. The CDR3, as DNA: TGTGCCAGCAGCCTTACAGGGTGGTATTCCGATGAGCAGTTCTTC.

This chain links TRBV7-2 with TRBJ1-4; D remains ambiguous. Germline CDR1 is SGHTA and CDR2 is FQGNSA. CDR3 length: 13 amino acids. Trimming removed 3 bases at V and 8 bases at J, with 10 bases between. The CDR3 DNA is TGTGCCAGCAGCTTTAACTCAAACGAAAAACTGTTTTTT. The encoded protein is CASSFNSNEKLFF.

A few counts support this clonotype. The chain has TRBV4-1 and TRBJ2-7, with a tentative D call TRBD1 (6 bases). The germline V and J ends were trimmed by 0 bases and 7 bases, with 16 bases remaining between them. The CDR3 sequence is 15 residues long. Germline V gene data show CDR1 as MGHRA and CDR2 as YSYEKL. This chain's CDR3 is CASSQDGGRLREQYF. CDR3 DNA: TGCGCCAGCAGCCAAGATGGGGGCCGTTTGCGAGAGCAGTACTTC.

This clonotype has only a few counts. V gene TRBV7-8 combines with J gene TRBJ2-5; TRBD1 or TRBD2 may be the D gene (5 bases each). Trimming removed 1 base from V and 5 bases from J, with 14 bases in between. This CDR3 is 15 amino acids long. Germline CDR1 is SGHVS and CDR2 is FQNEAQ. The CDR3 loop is CASSLVGRDGETQYF. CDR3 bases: TGTGCCAGCAGCTTAGTGGGCAGGGACGGCGAGACCCAGTACTTC.

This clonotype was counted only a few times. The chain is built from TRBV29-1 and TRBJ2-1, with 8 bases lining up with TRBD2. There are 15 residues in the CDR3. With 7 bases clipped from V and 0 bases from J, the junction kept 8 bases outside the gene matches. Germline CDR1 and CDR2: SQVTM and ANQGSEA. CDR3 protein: CSAVAGLSSYNEQFF. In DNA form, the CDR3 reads TGCAGCGCCGTAGCGGGGTTGAGCTCCTACAATGAGCAGTTCTTC.

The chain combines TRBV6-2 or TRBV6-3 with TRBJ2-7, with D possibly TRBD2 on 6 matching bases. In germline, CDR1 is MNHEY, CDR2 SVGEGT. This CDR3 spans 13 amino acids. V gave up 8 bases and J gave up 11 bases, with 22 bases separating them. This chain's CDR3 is CASQISRLGEEYF. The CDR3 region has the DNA TGTGCCAGCCAAATATCCCGACTAGGAGAGGAGTACTTC.

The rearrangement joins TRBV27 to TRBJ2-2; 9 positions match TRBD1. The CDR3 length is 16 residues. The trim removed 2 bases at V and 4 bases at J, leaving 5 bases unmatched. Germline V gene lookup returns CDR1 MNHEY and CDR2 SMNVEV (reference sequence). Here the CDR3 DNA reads TGTGCCAGCAGTTTAAAACCACAGGGGGCCACCGGGGAGCTGTTTTTT. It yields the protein CASSLKPQGATGELFF.

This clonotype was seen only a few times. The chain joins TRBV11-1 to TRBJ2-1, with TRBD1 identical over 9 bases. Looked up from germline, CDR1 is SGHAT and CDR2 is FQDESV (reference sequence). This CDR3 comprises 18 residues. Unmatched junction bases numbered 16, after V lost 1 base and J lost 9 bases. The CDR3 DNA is TGTGCCAGCAGCTTAGTGTCCCTCCGGGACAGGGACTCTGGTGAGCAGTTCTTC. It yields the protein CASSLVSLRDRDSGEQFF.

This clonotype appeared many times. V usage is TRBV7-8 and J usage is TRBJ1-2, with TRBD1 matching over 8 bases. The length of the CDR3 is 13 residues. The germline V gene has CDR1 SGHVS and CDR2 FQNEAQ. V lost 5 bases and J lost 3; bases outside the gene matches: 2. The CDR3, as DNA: TGTGCCAGCAGCCCGGACAGGGACTATGGCTACACCTTC. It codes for CASSPDRDYGYTF.

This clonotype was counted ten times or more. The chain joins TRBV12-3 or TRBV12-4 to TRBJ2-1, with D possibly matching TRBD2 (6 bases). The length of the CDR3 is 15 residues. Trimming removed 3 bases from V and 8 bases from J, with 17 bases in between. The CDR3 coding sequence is TGTGCCAGCAGTTTCCTGGGACTGGGAAGGGATGAGCAGTTCTTC. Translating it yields CASSFLGLGRDEQFF.

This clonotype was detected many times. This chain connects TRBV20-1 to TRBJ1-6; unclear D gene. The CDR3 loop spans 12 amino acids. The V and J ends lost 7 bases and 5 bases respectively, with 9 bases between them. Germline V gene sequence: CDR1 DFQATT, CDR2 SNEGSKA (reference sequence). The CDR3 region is CSVAENNSPLHF. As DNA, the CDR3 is TGCAGTGTGGCGGAAAATAATTCACCCCTCCACTTT.

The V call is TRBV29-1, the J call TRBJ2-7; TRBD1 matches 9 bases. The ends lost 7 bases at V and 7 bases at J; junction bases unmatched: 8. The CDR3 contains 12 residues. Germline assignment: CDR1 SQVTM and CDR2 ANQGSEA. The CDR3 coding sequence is TGCAGCGCTGCCCAAGGACAGGGGGAGCAGTACTTC. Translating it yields CSAAQGQGEQYF.

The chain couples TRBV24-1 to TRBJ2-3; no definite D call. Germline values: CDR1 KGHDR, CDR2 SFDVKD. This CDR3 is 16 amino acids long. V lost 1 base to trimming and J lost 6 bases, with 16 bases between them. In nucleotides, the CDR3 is TGTGCCACCAGTGATTTCAGGATTACTGATGGGGATACGCAGTATTTT. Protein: CATSDFRITDGDTQYF.

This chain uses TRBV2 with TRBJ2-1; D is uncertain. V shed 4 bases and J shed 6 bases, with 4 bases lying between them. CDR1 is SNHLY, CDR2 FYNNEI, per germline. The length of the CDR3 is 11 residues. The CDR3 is CASSVPNEQFF. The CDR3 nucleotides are TGTGCCAGCAGTGTCCCCAATGAGCAGTTCTTC.

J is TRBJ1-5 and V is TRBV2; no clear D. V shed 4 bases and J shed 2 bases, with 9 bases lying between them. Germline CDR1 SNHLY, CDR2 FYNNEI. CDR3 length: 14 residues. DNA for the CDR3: TGTGCCAGCAGTGTCTCGGGTGGCAATCAGCCCCAGCATTTT. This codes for CASSVSGGNQPQHF.

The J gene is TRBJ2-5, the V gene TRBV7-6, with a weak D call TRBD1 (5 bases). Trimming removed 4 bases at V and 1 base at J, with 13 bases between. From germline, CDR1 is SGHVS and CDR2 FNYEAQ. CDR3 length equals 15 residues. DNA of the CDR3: TGTGCCAGCAGCTCCCTCGGACAATCCCAAGAGACCCAGTACTTC. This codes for CASSSLGQSQETQYF.

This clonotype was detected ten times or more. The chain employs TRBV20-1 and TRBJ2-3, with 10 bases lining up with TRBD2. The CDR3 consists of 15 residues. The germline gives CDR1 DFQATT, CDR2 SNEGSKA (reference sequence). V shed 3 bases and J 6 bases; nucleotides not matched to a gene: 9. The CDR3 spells CSARTLAGESDTQYF. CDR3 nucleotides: TGCAGTGCTAGGACTCTAGCGGGAGAGTCCGATACGCAGTATTTT.

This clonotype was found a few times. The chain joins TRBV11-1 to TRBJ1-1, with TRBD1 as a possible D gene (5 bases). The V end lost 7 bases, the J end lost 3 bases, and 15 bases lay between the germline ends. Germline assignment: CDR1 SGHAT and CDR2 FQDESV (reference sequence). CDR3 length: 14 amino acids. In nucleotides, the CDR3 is TGTGCCAGCACCCTATCGAGGGGATACACTGAAGCTTTCTTT. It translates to CASTLSRGYTEAFF.

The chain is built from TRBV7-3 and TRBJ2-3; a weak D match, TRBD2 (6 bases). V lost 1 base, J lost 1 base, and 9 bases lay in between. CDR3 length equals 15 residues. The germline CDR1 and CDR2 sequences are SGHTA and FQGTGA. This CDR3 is CASSLIGGGTDTQYF. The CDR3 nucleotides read TGTGCCAGCAGCTTAATCGGCGGGGGCACAGATACGCAGTATTTT.

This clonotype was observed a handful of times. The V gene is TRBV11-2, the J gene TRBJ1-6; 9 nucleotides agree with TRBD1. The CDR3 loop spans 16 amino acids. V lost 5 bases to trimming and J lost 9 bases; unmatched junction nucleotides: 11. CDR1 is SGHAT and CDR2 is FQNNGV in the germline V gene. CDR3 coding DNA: TGTGCCAGCAGCGCCCCGGGACAGGGTCTGGGTTCACCCCTCCACTTT. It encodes CASSAPGQGLGSPLHF.

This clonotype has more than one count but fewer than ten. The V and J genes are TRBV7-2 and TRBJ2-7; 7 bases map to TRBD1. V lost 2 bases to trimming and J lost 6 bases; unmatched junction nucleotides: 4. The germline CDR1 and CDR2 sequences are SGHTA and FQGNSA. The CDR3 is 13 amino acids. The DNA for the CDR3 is TGTGCCAGCAGCTTACAGGGGGTAGGCGAGCAGTACTTC. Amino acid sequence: CASSLQGVGEQYF.

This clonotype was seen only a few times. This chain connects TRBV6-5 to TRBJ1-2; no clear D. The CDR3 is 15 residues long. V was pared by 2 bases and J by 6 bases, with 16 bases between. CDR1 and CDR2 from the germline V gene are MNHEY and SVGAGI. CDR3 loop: CASSYIGRTQNGYTF. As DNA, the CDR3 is TGTGCCAGCAGTTACATTGGCAGAACTCAAAATGGCTACACCTTC.

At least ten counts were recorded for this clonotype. The CDR3 loop is CASSPKRGSQPQHF. In DNA form, the CDR3 reads TGTGCCAGCAGTCCTAAACGAGGGAGCCAGCCCCAGCATTTT. The chain uses TRBV6-1 and TRBJ1-5; D remains ambiguous. Trimming stripped 5 bases from V and 7 bases from J, with 15 bases between. Germline-derived CDR1 and CDR2 are MNHNS and SASEGT. This CDR3 contains 14 residues.

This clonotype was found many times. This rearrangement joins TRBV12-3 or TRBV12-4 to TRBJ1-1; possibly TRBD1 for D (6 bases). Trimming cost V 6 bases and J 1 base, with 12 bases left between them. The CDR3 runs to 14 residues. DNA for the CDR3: TGTGCCAGCAGGACCAAAGGGGGGAACACTGAAGCTTTCTTT. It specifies CASRTKGGNTEAFF.

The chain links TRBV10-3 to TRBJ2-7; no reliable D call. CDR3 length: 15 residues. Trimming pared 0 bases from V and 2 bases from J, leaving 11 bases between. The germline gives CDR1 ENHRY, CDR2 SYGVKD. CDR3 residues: CAISESVGEPYEQYF. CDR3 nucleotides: TGTGCCATCAGTGAGTCCGTGGGTGAACCCTACGAGCAGTACTTC.